This is a list of T cell receptor beta chains from one sample in a study of T cell responses to AZD1222 COVID-19 vaccine. Some clones are missing from TCRdb's copy, which holds only in-frame ones; the method was immunoSEQ multiplex PCR. The sample consists of 95,000 to 150,000 clones, around nine tenths of them appearing once. The specimen was peripheral blood, collected 28 days after the second dose of the MenACWY control vaccine. The source is an adult who received the MenACWY meningococcal vaccine as a control. Each CDR3 is given with its conserved first and last residue. Each record gives: V gene, D gene, J gene, CDR3 protein, CDR3 DNA. D genes are given only for firm matches.

>TRBV19|NA|TRBJ2-1
CASSIDLGNEQFF
TGTGCCAGTAGTATAGATTTGGGCAATGAGCAGTTCTTC
>TRBV21-1|NA|TRBJ2-3
CASSPTLQGAAIPTDTQYF
TGTGCCAGCAGTCCGACACTCCAGGGGGCCGCAATCCCCACAGATACGCAGTATTTT
>TRBV21-1|NA|TRBJ2-1
CASSKGGTSGRNEQFF
TGTGCCAGCAGCAAAGGGGGGACTAGCGGGCGCAATGAGCAGTTCTTC
>TRBV19|TRBD2|TRBJ2-4
CASSPRLAGKLAKNIQYF
TGTGCCAGTAGTCCGCGACTAGCGGGAAAACTAGCCAAAAACATTCAGTACTTC
>TRBV18|NA|TRBJ1-1
CASSRQNTEAFF
TGTGCCAGCTCACGACAAAACACTGAAGCTTTCTTT
>TRBV6-5|NA|TRBJ2-3
CASSYSPPGSTDTQYF
TGTGCCAGCAGTTACTCGCCGCCCGGGAGCACAGATACGCAGTATTTT
>TRBV13|NA|TRBJ2-1
CASSDSGGDRYNEQFF
TGTGCCAGCAGCGATTCGGGCGGAGACCGCTACAATGAGCAGTTCTTC
>TRBV19|NA|TRBJ1-5
CASSKQVINQPQHF
TGTGCCAGTAGTAAACAGGTTATCAATCAGCCCCAGCATTTT
>TRBV5-4|TRBD2|TRBJ2-7
CASSTMTSGGYEQYF
TGTGCCAGCAGCACCATGACTAGCGGGGGGTACGAGCAGTACTTC
>TRBV2|NA|TRBJ1-6
CASSSRYSPLHF
TGTGCCAGCAGTTCACGATATTCACCCCTCCACTTT
>TRBV6-6|NA|TRBJ2-5
CASSSPGGSETQYF
TGTGCCAGCAGTTCCCCTGGAGGGTCGGAGACCCAGTACTTC
>TRBV5-4|NA|TRBJ1-2
CASSLANPGADYGYTF
TGTGCCAGCAGCTTGGCTAACCCGGGGGCCGACTATGGCTACACCTTC